This T cell receptor (beta chain) came from a study of blood T cell repertoires in COVID-19. Study-level information: Sources were T cells, B-cell-depleted T cells, or PBMCs; the material itself was cDNA or gDNA.

In the authors' methods: It was from reference gene primer amplification that nucleated cell counts were estimated. Measured with immunoSEQ multiplex PCR; TCRdb has only the in-frame clones, and not every one. The V and J calls and clone size were taken over from that table, and D and trimming were inferred from the DNA. This sample yields 310,000 or so clones, of which around 86% are seen a single time; 1% belongs to the top ten. This clone was observed a single time. V lost 5 bases to trimming and J lost 9 bases; unmatched junction nucleotides: 8. Germline CDR1 and CDR2: SGHTA and FQGNSA. The CDR3 is 14 amino acids.

The source of this sequence is a middle-aged man with active or convalescent COVID-19. Material: peripheral blood. The chain recombines TRBV7-2 with TRBJ1-5; 9 bases are shared with TRBD1. The CDR3 region has the DNA TGTGCCAGCAGCATGGGACAGGGAGGGACGCCCCAGCATTTT. This sequence encodes CASSMGQGGTPQHF.